This T cell receptor (beta chain) is drawn from a study of naive and memory T cell subsets. Study conclusions and caveats: Between naive and memory subsets, TCR abundance power law exponents differed. Clonotypes are single alpha or beta chains, not paired receptors.

Four subsets defined by CD45RA and CD27 were sorted after CD3, CD4, CD8 and live/dead staining. Both TRBC1 and TRBC2 were covered by a beta constant-region primer of two equimolar oligonucleotides. Four rounds of PCR amplified the ligated cDNA using nested alpha and beta constant-region primers plus SP2. TCRdb reprocessed the UMI-ligation and nested PCR reads with MiXCR, giving one entry per CDR3 protein. The sample contains 80,000 to 95,000 distinct CDR3 sequences, approximately 9.2% of which appear only once. From germline, CDR1 is MDHEN and CDR2 SYDVKM. The CDR3 loop spans 18 amino acids. V gave up 6 bases and J gave up 1 base; unmatched junction bases: 9. As concerns this clonotype: The antigen remains unidentified.

J is TRBJ2-2 and V is TRBV28; 12 nucleotides align to TRBD2. This clonotype originated in a human donor in good health. The sequencing sample was made of naive CD8+ T cells from blood. CDR3 in DNA: TGTGCCAGCAGACCGACTAGCGGGAGAGGTCGGAACACCGGGGAGCTGTTTTTT. This gives the protein CASRPTSGRGRNTGELFF.